These 21 T cell receptor beta chains originate from one sample sequenced in a study of blood T cell repertoires in COVID-19 (dated by TCRdb to 2020 to 2021). Library creation used the immunoSEQ multiplex PCR assay. TCRdb limited this immuneACCESS table to in-frame rearrangements with V and J called. A share of clones is missing; checked studies link under half to unresolved V genes, and the rest is unexplained. The sample table records approximately 240,000 clones; 65% to 85% of these occur just once. Of the sample, 3% to 3.5% falls within the top ten clones. Sequenced material: peripheral blood. Source of these receptors: a woman aged 30 to 39 who had recovered from COVID-19.

This clone was seen a few times. The V gene is TRBV5-1, the J gene TRBJ2-1; TRBD2 aligns across 7 bases. Trimming took 4 bases from V and 2 from J; bases not matched to a gene: 3. The CDR3 has 14 residues. The germline gives CDR1 SGHRS, CDR2 YFSETQ. In nucleotides, the CDR3 is TGCGCCAGCAGCGTGGCGGGAGCCTACAATGAGCAGTTCTTC. It encodes CASSVAGAYNEQFF.

This chain uses TRBV27 with TRBJ2-5; weak D call: TRBD2 (6 bases). Trimming took off 0 bases at V and 6 bases at J, with 17 bases between the two ends. Germline V CDR1 and CDR2: MNHEY, SMNVEV (reference sequence). This CDR3 has 16 amino acids. Here the CDR3 DNA reads TGTGCCAGCAGTTTATCGATCCAGGGAGGTCAAAAGACCCAGTACTTC. This sequence encodes CASSLSIQGGQKTQYF.

This clone was seen a single time. This chain's CDR3 is CASSQEGDRDGTEAFF. The CDR3 DNA sequence: TGTGCCAGCAGTCAGGAGGGGGACAGGGATGGCACTGAAGCTTTCTTT. J is TRBJ1-1 and V is TRBV6-7; 9 nucleotides match TRBD1. TRBV6-7 is known as an ORF, though its function is uncertain. V was clipped by 5 bases and J by 4 bases; unmatched bases: 11. The CDR3 length is 16 residues.

The rearrangement links TRBV10-3 to TRBJ2-3; D unclear. Trimming pared 0 bases from V and 4 bases from J, leaving 8 bases between. There are 14 residues in the CDR3. Germline CDR1 and CDR2: ENHRY and SYGVKD. The chain's CDR3 is CAISESRRPDTQYF. The CDR3 nucleotides are TGTGCCATCAGTGAGTCGAGGAGACCAGATACGCAGTATTTT.

The CDR3, as DNA: TGTGCGACGCGGGCAGGGGGAAATCAGCCCCAGCATTTT. Amino acid sequence: CATRAGGNQPQHF. The chain joins TRBV21-1 to TRBJ1-5; the table's D call TRBD1 went unverified against the DNA. TRBV21-1 constitutes a pseudogene. This CDR3 spans 13 amino acids.

The table lists this clone with a few counts. This sequence joins TRBV19 and TRBJ2-7; TRBD2 agrees at 7 bases. This CDR3 region has 15 residues. Unmatched junction bases numbered 5, after V lost 1 base and J lost 2 bases. CDR1 LNHDA and CDR2 SQIVND come from the germline V gene (reference sequence). The CDR3 reads CASSIAGGLPYEQYF. The CDR3 bases are TGTGCCAGTAGTATAGCGGGAGGACTCCCCTACGAGCAGTACTTC.

The chain has TRBV16 and TRBJ2-1, with 7 bases fitting TRBD1. V was pared by 5 bases and J by 5 bases, with 6 bases of the junction left unmatched. Germline CDR1 KGHSY, CDR2 FQNENV. This CDR3 region has 14 residues. The CDR3 sequence: CASSAYRGNNEQFF. The CDR3 nucleotides read TGTGCCAGCAGCGCTTACAGGGGAAACAATGAGCAGTTCTTC. Complete variable domain (other parts from reference TRBV16 and TRBJ2-1): GEEVAQTPKHLVRGEGQKAKLYCAPIKGHSYVFWYQQVLKNEFKFLISFQNENVFDETGMPKERFSAKCLPNSPCSLEIQATKLEDSAVYFCASSAYRGNNEQFFGPGTRLTVL.

V gene TRBV20-1 combines with J gene TRBJ2-1; D perhaps matches TRBD2 (5 bases). The V gene's germline CDR1 is DFQATT and CDR2 SNEGSKA (reference sequence). The length of the CDR3 is 14 residues. V was trimmed by 3 bases and J by 3 bases, leaving 12 bases between them. The CDR3 bases are TGCAGTGCTAGTCAAGCGGTTGACTACAATGAGCAGTTCTTC. It specifies CSASQAVDYNEQFF.

The chain has TRBV9 and TRBJ2-2, with D perhaps TRBD2 (6 bases). The CDR3 length is 15 residues. Trimming stripped 3 bases from V and 0 bases from J, with 9 bases between. Germline CDR1 is SGDLS and CDR2 is YYNGEE. CDR3 DNA: TGTGCCAGCAGCGGGCGGGATGCGAACACCGGGGAGCTGTTTTTT. Residues: CASSGRDANTGELFF.

The chain recombines TRBV10-3 with TRBJ2-5; perhaps TRBD1 as D (5 bases). Deletions cut 6 bases from V and 1 base from J, with 9 bases between. From germline, CDR1 is ENHRY and CDR2 SYGVKD. CDR3 length: 13 amino acids. CDR3 loop: CAISLTGQETQYF. DNA of the CDR3: TGTGCCATCAGCCTAACAGGCCAAGAGACCCAGTACTTC.

V gene TRBV15 combines with J gene TRBJ2-7, with D perhaps TRBD1 (6 bases). The germline CDR1 and CDR2 sequences are LNHNV and YYDKDF (reference sequence). V lost 1 base and J 3 bases, leaving 13 bases between the germline ends. This CDR3 comprises 15 residues. This chain's CDR3 is CATSRGGGGGYEQYF. The CDR3, as DNA: TGTGCCACCAGCAGAGGAGGGGGTGGAGGCTACGAGCAGTACTTC. Together with reference TRBV15 and TRBJ2-7, the CDR3 gives the full variable domain: DAMVIQNPRYQVTQFGKPVTLSCSQTLNHNVMYWYQQKSSQAPKLLFHYYDKDFNNEADTPDNFQSRRPNTSFCFLDIRSPGLGDTAMYLCATSRGGGGGYEQYFGPGTRLTVT.

This chain links TRBV6-5 with TRBJ1-5; TRBD1 agrees at 11 bases. V was clipped by 4 bases and J by 5 bases; unmatched bases: 1. Germline V gene lookup returns CDR1 MNHEY and CDR2 SVGAGI. The CDR3 runs 14 residues. The CDR3 bases are TGTGCCAGCAGTTGGACAGGGGGCGATCAGCCCCAGCATTTT. Translation gives CASSWTGGDQPQHF.

The chain couples TRBV6-1 to TRBJ2-1, with TRBD2 as a possible D gene (6 bases). The CDR3 contains 16 residues. The germline V gene has CDR1 MNHNS and CDR2 SASEGT. Trimming took off 3 bases at V and 7 bases at J, with 19 bases between the two ends. DNA of the CDR3: TGTGCCAGCAGTGATAACCGGGACTCATGGGAAAATGAGCAGTTCTTC. The encoded protein is CASSDNRDSWENEQFF.

The CDR3 DNA reads as TGTGCCAGCAGCTTGAAGGCGGGTGGTTACGAGCAGTACTTC. It codes for CASSLKAGGYEQYF. The chain has TRBV5-4 and TRBJ2-7; the D gene is possibly TRBD2 (5 bases). CDR1 SGHNT and CDR2 YYREEE come from the germline V gene (reference sequence). The CDR3 extends over 14 amino acids. Trimming stripped 1 base from V and 4 bases from J, with 12 bases between. The whole variable domain, remainder taken from reference TRBV5-4 and TRBJ2-7, is ETGVTQSPTHLIKTRGQQVTLRCSSQSGHNTVSWYQQALGQGPQFIFQYYREEENGRGNFPPRFSGLQFPNYSSELNVNALELDDSALYLCASSLKAGGYEQYFGPGTRLTVT.

The chain joins TRBV28 to TRBJ2-7, with D possibly being TRBD1 (6 bases). V was pared by 6 bases and J by 4 bases, with 13 bases between. The CDR3 loop spans 13 amino acids. In germline, CDR1 is MDHEN, CDR2 SYDVKM. The chain's CDR3 is CASRTDRPYEQYF. DNA for the CDR3: TGTGCCAGCAGGACGGACAGACCTTACGAGCAGTACTTC.

This clone was recorded once. The chain has TRBV6-1 and TRBJ2-7; 7 nucleotides line up with TRBD2. The CDR3 consists of 15 residues. Germline V gene data show CDR1 as MNHNS and CDR2 as SASEGT. The V and J ends lost 3 bases and 6 bases, in that order; junction bases with no gene match: 11. CDR3 in DNA: TGTGCCAGCAGTGAGGAAGTCTCCGGGGGGACCGAGCAGTACTTC. It specifies CASSEEVSGGTEQYF.

In its sample, this clone was seen a few times. This chain links TRBV28 with TRBJ1-2; tentatively, D is TRBD1 (5 bases). CDR3 length equals 12 residues. V lost 11 bases and J 2 bases, leaving 12 bases between the germline ends. From germline, CDR1 is MDHEN and CDR2 SYDVKM. The CDR3 DNA sequence: TGTGCCGGCCAACAGGAGAACTATGGCTACACCTTC. It translates to CAGQQENYGYTF.

The chain couples TRBV30 to TRBJ1-5; a possible D gene is TRBD1 (6 bases). Trimming removed 4 bases at V and 1 base at J, with 14 bases between. CDR3 size: 15 residues. Germline V lookup: CDR1 GTSNPN, CDR2 SVGIG (reference sequence). As DNA, the CDR3 is TGTGCCTGGACCGTAGGGGGGGCCAGCAATCAGCCCCAGCATTTT. Translation: CAWTVGGASNQPQHF. The entire variable domain, with the rest obtained from reference TRBV30 and TRBJ1-5, is as follows: SQTIHQWPATLVQPVGSPLSLECTVEGTSNPNLYWYRQAAGRGLQLLFYSVGIGQISSEVPQNLSASRPQDRQFILSSKKLLLSDSGFYLCAWTVGGASNQPQHFGDGTRLSIL.

J is TRBJ1-1 and V is TRBV10-2; TRBD1 agrees at 9 bases. Germline CDR1 is WSHSY and CDR2 is SAAADI. V was clipped by 8 bases and J by 5 bases; unmatched bases: 6. The CDR3 is made up of 13 amino acids. The CDR3 coding sequence is TGCGCCAGCGGGGACAGGGTAGGAACTGAAGCTTTCTTT. It yields the protein CASGDRVGTEAFF.

The genes are TRBV28 and TRBJ2-7; D is possibly TRBD2 (6 bases). This CDR3 has 15 amino acids. Germline lookup yields CDR1 MDHEN and CDR2 SYDVKM. V was shortened by 4 bases and J by 3 bases, with 16 bases between the two germline ends. CDR3 in amino acids: CASSSIGGFNYEQYF. The DNA of the CDR3 is TGTGCCAGCAGTTCCATCGGGGGTTTTAACTACGAGCAGTACTTC.

This chain joins TRBV21-1 and TRBJ2-3; the D call of TRBD1 is as the table states it, not checked on the DNA. TRBV21-1 constitutes a pseudogene. The CDR3 has 16 amino acids. The CDR3 region is CASSCLDTTFTDTQYF. The CDR3 DNA sequence: TGTGCCAGCAGCTGTTTGGACACGACCTTCACAGATACGCAGTATTTT.